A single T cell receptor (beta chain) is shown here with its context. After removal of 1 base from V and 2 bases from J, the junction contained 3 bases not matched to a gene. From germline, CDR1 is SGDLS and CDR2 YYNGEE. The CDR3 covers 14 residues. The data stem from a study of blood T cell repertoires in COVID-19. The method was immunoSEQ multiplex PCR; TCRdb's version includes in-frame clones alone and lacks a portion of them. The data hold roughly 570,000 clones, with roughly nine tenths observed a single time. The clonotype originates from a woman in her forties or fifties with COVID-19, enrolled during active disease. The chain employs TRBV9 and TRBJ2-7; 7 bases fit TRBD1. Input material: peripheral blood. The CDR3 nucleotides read TGTGCCAGCAGCGTAACAGGGGCGACCTACGAGCAGTACTTC. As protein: CASSVTGATYEQYF.